This T cell receptor beta chain was documented in a study of blood T cells in healthy people across ages. Whole-study findings and limits: A strong correlation was found between TCR beta diversity and the percentage of naive T cells. The unsorted PBMCs prevented any conclusive comparison of naive versus antigen-experienced cells.

As to this clonotype: Its antigen is unidentified.

Russia was home to the donors, healthy Caucasian individuals aged about 6 to 90. Every donor provided around 9.5 milliliters of peripheral blood. Alongside a J-beta primer mix, a sample-barcoded 5' primer served in a second PCR lasting about 7 to 12 cycles. TCRdb used MiXCR to reprocess the 5' RACE reads, holding one entry per CDR3 protein. The sample shows 1.5 million to 2 million distinct CDR3 sequences, 28% of them seen only once. The CDR3 length is 17 residues. From germline, CDR1 is SGHRS and CDR2 YFSETQ. Losses at the gene ends were 0 bases for V and 6 bases for J; bases not matched to a gene: 5.

The source of this sequence is a woman under 40 in good health. Sequenced material: blood. The V and J genes are TRBV5-1 and TRBJ2-1, with TRBD2 identical over 14 bases. The CDR3 DNA reads TGCGCCAGCAGCTTGGCCAGGGGACTAGCGGGGGCCAATGAGCAGTTCTTC. This gives the protein CASSLARGLAGANEQFF.